This T cell receptor beta chain was identified during a study of T cell repertoires in cytomegalovirus infection. Study-wide background: In public TCR beta signatures, there were indications of both CMV infection and matching HLA type. Study-wide points: Frequencies of public TCR beta families were cumulated, and this identified carriers of CMV plus the relevant HLA. Ex vivo, HLA-C-restricted CMV-specific TCR beta clonotypes prevailed over the rest of the response.

This clonotype occurred many times. Antigen specificity is unknown. MiXCR, run by TCRdb on the reads, gives a single entry per CDR3 protein. The sample holds 200,000 to 300,000 distinct CDR3 sequences, 9% to 15% seen once. The TCR sequence derives from a human donor in good health (CMV status not recorded). Some clones in this sample may be carry-over from other donors' samples. The sample taken for sequencing was PBMCs.

CDR3 DNA sequence: TGTGCCAGCAGCTTAGGCCAGGGGGGTGGCTACACCTTC. It specifies CASSLGQGGGYTF. The chain is built from TRBV7-2 and TRBJ1-2; 7 bases align to TRBD1. J lost 7 bases, V lost 1 base, and 3 bases had no gene match. The CDR3 has 13 amino acids. Germline V gene sequence: CDR1 SGHTA, CDR2 FQGNSA.